A single sample is the source of the 3 T cell receptor beta chains below, sequenced in a study of cytomegalovirus exposure and HLA in healthy donors. Sequencing used immunoSEQ multiplex PCR; TCRdb keeps in-frame clones, though not all of them. The data show some 170,000 clones, around 86% seen once. The material sequenced was PBMCs. The origin of the receptors is a man younger than 35 in good health and CMV-seropositive.

The chain couples TRBV5-6 to TRBJ2-7; 12 nucleotides agree with TRBD1. CDR3 size: 15 residues. V lost 0 bases, J lost 6 bases, and 4 bases stayed unmatched. CDR1 and CDR2 (germline): SGHDT, YYEEEE. CDR3 protein: CASSLVGQGAFEQYF. The CDR3, as DNA: TGTGCCAGCAGCTTGGTGGGACAGGGGGCTTTCGAGCAGTACTTC.

The V gene is TRBV2, the J gene TRBJ2-1; D is perhaps TRBD1 (6 bases). V dropped 4 bases and J dropped 6 bases, with 19 bases sitting between them. Per the germline V gene, CDR1 is SNHLY and CDR2 is FYNNEI. CDR3 size: 16 residues. In nucleotides, the CDR3 is TGTGCCAGCAGTGTGGTGGCCAGGGGAAGTTCCAATGAGCAGTTCTTC. Translated: CASSVVARGSSNEQFF.

CDR3 sequence reads: CASSMDRDTEAFF. The CDR3 DNA reads TGTGCCAGTAGTATGGACAGAGACACTGAAGCTTTCTTT. This chain joins TRBV19 and TRBJ1-1, with D possibly being TRBD1 (6 bases). The CDR3 spans 13 residues. CDR1 is LNHDA, CDR2 SQIVND, per germline (reference sequence). Trimming pared 3 bases from V and 3 bases from J, leaving 8 bases between.